This is a list of T cell receptor beta chains from one sample in a study of cytomegalovirus exposure and HLA in healthy donors. Here immunoSEQ multiplex PCR was the method, and the copy in TCRdb shows in-frame clones only, minus some. The sample records 130,000 to 150,000 clones, about 76% being singletons. The specimen was PBMCs. The receptors here all came from a man between 18 and 29 years old in good health and CMV-seronegative. Each CDR3 is given with its conserved first and last residue. D genes are given only for firm matches. Size is omitted from some rows. Given values are once, few, many or a class for expanded clones.

cdr3_aa cdr3_nt d_call v_call clone_size j_call
CASSVSSTGDPSNQPQHF TGTGCCAGCAGCGTGTCCTCGACAGGGGATCCTAGCAATCAGCCCCAGCATTTT TRBD1 TRBV9 - TRBJ1-5
CATSRTTLNTEAFF TGTGCCACCAGCAGAACGACACTTAACACTGAAGCTTTCTTT - TRBV15 - TRBJ1-1
CAWSPMDRAMTDTQYF TGTGCCTGGAGTCCGATGGACAGGGCCATGACAGATACGCAGTATTTT TRBD1 TRBV30 - TRBJ2-3
CASSLIAAQRAFLWGYTF TGTGCCAGCAGCCTAATAGCGGCGCAGCGCGCCTTTTTGTGGGGCTACACCTTC - TRBV5-4 - TRBJ1-2
CASSQARVGGYEQYF TGCGCCAGCAGCCAAGCGCGGGTTGGGGGGTACGAGCAGTACTTC - TRBV4-1 - TRBJ2-7
CASSELAGSYNEQFF TGTGCCAGCAGTGAACTAGCGGGCTCCTACAATGAGCAGTTCTTC TRBD2 TRBV2 - TRBJ2-1
CASSFLATVTDTQYF TGTGCCAGCAGCTTTTTAGCGACTGTCACAGATACGCAGTATTTT - TRBV11-2 - TRBJ2-3
CATSRDPGGRRGGYTF TGTGCCACCAGCAGAGATCCAGGGGGACGGAGGGGTGGCTACACCTTC TRBD1 TRBV15 - TRBJ1-2
CASSLRRYNEQFF TGTGCCAGCAGCCTCAGGAGGTACAATGAGCAGTTCTTC - TRBV27 - TRBJ2-1
CASSLASASNEKLFF TGCGCCAGCAGCTTGGCTTCAGCGTCTAATGAAAAACTGTTTTTT - TRBV5-1 - TRBJ1-4
CASSLGDPTASNTEAFF TGTGCCAGCAGCTTAGGGGATCCGACAGCCTCGAACACTGAAGCTTTCTTT - TRBV11-3 - TRBJ1-1
CASSWDRAYEQYF TGTGCCAGCAGCTGGGACAGGGCCTACGAGCAGTACTTC TRBD1 TRBV13 - TRBJ2-7
CASSQGQGVSEAFF TGTGCCAGCAGCCAGGGACAGGGGGTTTCCGAAGCTTTCTTT TRBD1 TRBV7-3 - TRBJ1-1
CASSPFNYGYTF TGTGCCAGCAGTCCGTTTAACTATGGCTACACCTTC - TRBV6-1 - TRBJ1-2
CASSYSASPITYEQYF TGTGCCAGCAGTTACTCAGCTAGCCCGATCACCTACGAGCAGTACTTC - TRBV6-5 - TRBJ2-7
CASSGLAGATDTQYF TGTGCCAGCAGTGGTCTAGCGGGGGCCACAGATACGCAGTATTTT TRBD2 TRBV6-4 few TRBJ2-3
CASSPNRMNTEAFF TGTGCCAGCTCACCGAACAGGATGAACACTGAAGCTTTCTTT - TRBV18 few TRBJ1-1
CASSVLGQGSTDTQYF TGTGCCAGCTCAGTACTGGGACAGGGCTCGACAGATACGCAGTATTTT TRBD1 TRBV18 - TRBJ2-3
CASSAGLAANEQFF TGCGCCAGCAGCGCCGGACTAGCGGCCAATGAGCAGTTCTTC TRBD2 TRBV10-2 once TRBJ2-1
CASSHLKYDRLGNQPQHF TGTGCCAGCAGCCACCTAAAATACGACAGGCTTGGTAATCAGCCCCAGCATTTT - TRBV28 - TRBJ1-5
CATGLKGTGANVLTF TGTGCCACCGGGTTAAAGGGGACTGGGGCCAACGTCCTGACTTTC - TRBV15 few TRBJ2-6
CASSLPLVLFIVNTEAFF TGTGCCAGCAGTTTACCTCTCGTATTATTTATAGTGAACACTGAAGCTTTCTTT - TRBV28 - TRBJ1-1
CASRKIRGADTEAFF TGTGCCAGCAGGAAAATCAGGGGGGCGGACACTGAAGCTTTCTTT TRBD1 TRBV25-1 - TRBJ1-1
CASSFLAGEEEQFF TGCGCCAGCAGCTTCCTAGCGGGGGAAGAGGAGCAGTTCTTC TRBD2 TRBV5-1 few TRBJ2-1
CASSGAGKGTGELFF TGCGCCAGCAGTGGGGCGGGGAAGGGCACCGGGGAGCTGTTTTTT - TRBV10-2 - TRBJ2-2
CASSLAIRSYNEQFF TGTGCCAGCAGCTTGGCAATAAGATCCTACAATGAGCAGTTCTTC - TRBV7-9 - TRBJ2-1
CSVEGAARQGRNQPQHF TGCAGCGTTGAGGGGGCTGCCAGACAGGGCCGCAATCAGCCCCAGCATTTT TRBD1 TRBV29-1 - TRBJ1-5